The entry that follows covers one TCR beta chain sequence. Its antigen remains undetermined. Base qualities are not recorded, but no much larger clone differs from it by a single base. Other DNA sequences in the sample encode the same CDR3. Using the deep immunoSEQ assay, multiplex PCR amplified TCR CDR3 regions from genomic DNA. Genomic DNA extracted from each cell subset was distributed evenly over all wells of several immunoSEQ 96-well plates, and each plate served as one replicate. For sorted subsets, each replicate PCR was loaded with roughly 200 ng genomic DNA, equivalent to approximately 33,000 T cell genomes. Purified libraries were quantified with a Qubit 3.0 fluorometer, sized on a Bioanalyzer 2100, and re-quantified with the KAPA Library Quantification kit. A separate single-read 150-cycle Illumina NextSeq 550 flow cell was used to sequence each immunoSEQ 96-well plate. Per the original workflow: Because the immunoSEQ output included only junctional sequences and no quality scores, the filtering could not be the same as the filtering used for full-length reads. To assign V/J genes and CDR3, sequences were annotated using PyIR, a Python wrapper for IgBLAST v1.9, with IMGT germline references. Reads were filtered out if the reads had weak V/J assignments (E-value above 1e-6), no CDR3, stop codons, out-of-frame junctions, or ambiguous translated residues. V3J clonotypes were defined as sequences sharing an identical inferred V gene, J gene, and CDR3 amino acid sequence. Percentage overlap between repertoires was computed as shared unique clonotypes divided by the size of the smaller repertoire. RTK rarefaction, the Chao1 estimator, and Recon v2.1 estimates of unobserved clonotypes were used to assess repertoire richness. Generation probabilities were computed with OLGA for all TCRbeta clonotypes obtained by the gDNA method from several donors. This is the immuneACCESS table as TCRdb keeps it, with only in-frame sequences that have V and J called. A part of the clones is gone; compared with another copy, unresolved V genes explain less than half, and the rest is unexplained. The DNA was the basis for D and trimming; V, J and clone size are from that table. The table for this sample lists about 2.1 million clones; around 93% of them were counted only once. The ten largest clonotypes hold about 1.6% of the sample.

These data are taken from a study of shared clonotypes between healthy human individuals (dated by TCRdb to the early 2020s). Study-level background: The cohort included three men and a couple of women between 18 and 49 years of age. Each donor's leukapheresis produced roughly between about 0.9 and 9.5 billion PBMCs. To increase sequencing depth and limit assay-specific biases, different laboratories used diverse techniques to prepare libraries and sequence TCR repertoires. For each donor, three plates each were used for CD4 naive and CD4 memory, two plates were used for CD8 naive, and one plate was used for CD8 memory. Blood TCR repertoires of five healthy adults were deeply sequenced to estimate repertoire size and the extent of clonotype sharing between individuals.

CD8 naive samples consisted of CD45RO-negative cells that were positively selected for CCR7, yielding a CD45RA+CCR7+ population without TemRA cells. The donors were healthy, HIV-negative adults with no recently reported acute infections or vaccinations. All donors were Caucasian adults living in Nashville, Tennessee, USA. Blood was obtained by leukapheresis, after which PBMCs were separated by Ficoll-Histopaque density gradient centrifugation and cryopreserved in liquid nitrogen vapor phase. Analytical flow cytometry was used to check the purity and quantity of each magnetically sorted T cell population. Genomic DNA was isolated from every sorted fraction and measured by UV absorbance on a Nanodrop 2000c. Based on the germline V gene, the CDR1 and CDR2 sequences are SGHVS and FNYEAQ. The junction shows trimming of 1 base on V and 2 bases on J, plus 3 bases between the germline ends. Measured from the cysteine to the phenylalanine, the CDR3 is 14 residues long. The CDR3 DNA has 42 bases and is translated from base 1.

The full study reports these points: Sharing across a handful of donors was observed for 4.5% to 6.5% of naive CD4, over 3% of naive CD8, about 2.3% of memory CD4, and about 0.4% of memory CD8 clonotypes. Even with the large sequencing depth, rarefaction of the sorted-subset datasets indicated that sequencing was incomplete. Only blood was sampled, and tissue TCR repertoires likely differ from those in blood. The genetic and exposure-history diversity represented was limited by the small number of donors. Naive subsets generally had larger estimated clonotype richness than memory subsets. Clonotypes shared by all four sorted-subset donors showed higher generation probabilities than non-shared clonotypes. Pairwise subsampling led to the expectation that sequencing depth would affect the degree of clonotype sharing among donors.

The sequencing input was naive CD8+ T cells from PBMCs. The cell subset or site tag for this specimen amounts to: CD45RA+CCR7+. The rearranged segments are TRBV7-6 and TRBJ2-6; the D gene cannot be resolved reliably. This sequence was found in a man aged 18 to 29 in good health. Some clones in this sample may be carry-over from other donors' samples. The CDR3 region has the sequence CASSLGAGANVLTF. The base sequence is TGTGCCAGCAGCTTAGGAGCTGGGGCCAACGTCCTGACTTTC.